A selection of T cell receptor beta chains follows, all from one sample in a study of blood T cell repertoires in COVID-19. Data came from immunoSEQ multiplex PCR; TCRdb stores just in-frame clones and leaves some out. The sample records 200,000 to 250,000 clones, 70% to 90% being singletons. The sample taken for sequencing was peripheral blood. The receptors originated from a middle-aged man with acute or convalescent COVID-19. The CDR3 runs from the conserved cysteine through the conserved F or W. A D gene is named only where the DNA matches it firmly. Size is omitted from some rows. Given values are once, few, many or a class for expanded clones.

size	D	V	J	CDR3	DNA
once	-	TRBV2	TRBJ2-5	CAIMKSREQETQYF	TGTGCCATCATGAAAAGCCGGGAGCAAGAGACCCAGTACTTC
-	TRBD2	TRBV6-6	TRBJ2-5	CASSRGLVSGETQYF	TGTGCCAGCAGTCGTGGACTAGTCTCAGGAGAGACCCAGTACTTC
-	TRBD2	TRBV4-3	TRBJ2-7	CASSQVLAGAYEQYF	TGCGCCAGCAGCCAAGTACTAGCGGGGGCCTACGAGCAGTACTTC
-	TRBD2	TRBV6-1	TRBJ2-3	CASSGWRGGRTDTQYF	TGTGCCAGCAGTGGCTGGCGCGGGGGACGCACAGATACGCAGTATTTT
-	-	TRBV7-2	TRBJ2-7	CASNKPPGEGAYEQYF	TGTGCCAGCAACAAGCCCCCTGGAGAGGGGGCCTACGAGCAGTACTTC
-	-	TRBV5-8	TRBJ2-6	CASSFKRPGANVLTF	TGTGCCAGCAGCTTTAAGAGGCCTGGGGCCAACGTCCTGACTTTC
few	TRBD1	TRBV28	TRBJ1-5	CASQRRERQGNINQPQHF	TGTGCCAGCCAACGACGGGAACGACAGGGGAACATCAATCAGCCCCAGCATTTT
-	-	TRBV9	TRBJ1-1	CASSVWGAGDTEAFF	TGTGCCAGCAGCGTCTGGGGCGCTGGGGACACTGAAGCTTTCTTT
few	TRBD1	TRBV18	TRBJ1-1	CASSETGGITEAFF	TGTGCCAGCTCGGAAACAGGGGGCATCACTGAAGCTTTCTTT
-	-	TRBV2	TRBJ1-1	CASSEEWEGTEAFF	TGTGCCAGCAGTGAAGAATGGGAGGGCACTGAAGCTTTCTTT
-	-	TRBV7-9	TRBJ2-3	CASSLASGTETQYF	TGTGCCAGCAGCTTAGCGTCCGGTACAGAAACGCAGTATTTT
-	TRBD2	TRBV18	TRBJ2-5	CASSPTSGGAQYF	TGTGCCAGCTCACCAACTAGCGGGGGGGCCCAGTACTTC
-	TRBD1	TRBV20-1	TRBJ1-1	CSASDRGAVTEAFF	TGCAGTGCTAGTGACAGGGGCGCCGTAACTGAAGCTTTCTTT
few	-	TRBV6-2/TRBV6-3	TRBJ1-1	CASSLRAENTEAFF	TGTGCCAGCAGTTTGCGGGCGGAGAACACTGAAGCTTTCTTT
-	-	TRBV6-1	TRBJ2-3	CASSEGGANTQYF	TGTGCCAGCAGTGAAGGTGGGGCGAATACGCAGTATTTT
once	-	TRBV15	TRBJ2-1	CATSRGPGEYNEQFF	TGTGCCACCAGCCGGGGACCGGGGGAATACAATGAGCAGTTCTTC
few	-	TRBV7-9	TRBJ2-2	CASSLDVVNTGELFF	TGTGCCAGCAGCTTAGATGTAGTGAACACCGGGGAGCTGTTTTTT
-	TRBD1	TRBV9	TRBJ1-2	CASSVRDRVNYGYTF	TGTGCCAGCAGCGTCCGGGACAGGGTTAACTATGGCTACACCTTC
-	TRBD1	TRBV4-2	TRBJ1-1	CASSQPDRGEAEAFF	TGTGCCAGCAGCCAGCCCGACAGGGGAGAGGCTGAAGCTTTCTTT
-	TRBD2	TRBV11-2	TRBJ2-1	CASSPERGGWNEQFF	TGTGCCAGCAGCCCGGAGCGGGGGGGGTGGAATGAGCAGTTCTTC
-	-	TRBV18	TRBJ1-1	CASSPQGGGGTEAFF	TGTGCCAGCTCACCACAGGGTGGGGGGGGCACTGAAGCTTTCTTT
-	TRBD2	TRBV19	TRBJ2-5	CASSMGYLAGRETQYF	TGTGCCAGTAGTATGGGGTATCTAGCGGGGCGGGAGACCCAGTACTTC
-	-	TRBV5-1	TRBJ2-1	CASSFAGNEQFF	TGCGCCAGCAGCTTCGCGGGTAATGAGCAGTTCTTC
-	-	TRBV5-4	TRBJ1-2	CASSWTASYGYTF	TGTGCCAGCAGCTGGACAGCAAGTTATGGCTACACCTTC
-	TRBD1	TRBV9	TRBJ1-1	CASSAHPGGTGFAEAFF	TGTGCCAGCAGCGCGCATCCAGGGGGGACAGGGTTCGCTGAAGCTTTCTTT
-	-	TRBV2	TRBJ2-5	CASRGPSGTQYF	TGTGCCAGCAGGGGGCCATCTGGGACCCAGTACTTC
-	-	TRBV30	TRBJ1-6	CAWRRLRDSPLHF	TGTGCCTGGAGGCGACTGCGCGATTCACCCCTCCACTTT
few	-	TRBV30	TRBJ1-6	CAWREGRSPLHF	TGTGCCTGGAGAGAGGGGAGGTCACCCCTCCACTTT
-	TRBD1	TRBV19	TRBJ1-6	CASSIGDRSSPLHF	TGTGCCAGTAGTATCGGGGACAGGAGCTCACCCCTCCACTTT
once	TRBD1	TRBV19	TRBJ2-1	CAGHSGCPGQGIYNEQFF	TGTGCCGGACACTCAGGGTGTCCGGGACAGGGAATCTACAATGAGCAGTTCTTC
few	-	TRBV7-3	TRBJ1-1	CASSLIQNTEAFF	TGTGCCAGCAGCTTAATACAGAACACTGAAGCTTTCTTT
-	-	TRBV4-3	TRBJ1-2	CASSQDPGSSQNYGYTF	TGCGCCAGCAGCCAAGATCCAGGGTCCTCACAAAACTATGGCTACACCTTC
-	-	TRBV12-3/TRBV12-4	TRBJ2-2	CASSPGGAGELFF	TGTGCCAGCAGTCCCGGCGGAGCCGGGGAGCTGTTTTTT